A single sample is the source of the 27 T cell receptor beta chains below, sequenced in a study of blood T cell repertoires in COVID-19 (dated by TCRdb to 2019 to 2021). The library was built by means of the immunoSEQ multiplex PCR assay. TCRdb's version of the immuneACCESS table is confined to in-frame rearrangements and falls short of the full clone set. An unresolved V gene accounts for under half of the shortfall where checked; the remainder is of unknown origin. The sample table records roughly 200,000 clones; 88% of these occur just once. The leading ten clones occupy 4% of the sample. Sequencing was carried out using peripheral blood. These receptors originate from a woman aged 30 to 39 with acute or convalescent COVID-19.

This sequence joins TRBV7-9 and TRBJ1-5, with D tentatively TRBD1 (6 bases). The CDR3 is made up of 16 amino acids. V gave up 4 bases and J gave up 8 bases, with 21 bases separating them. Germline lookup yields CDR1 SEHNR and CDR2 FQNEAQ (reference sequence). CDR3 in amino acids: CASSSSSAGDIKPQHF. In nucleotides, the CDR3 is TGTGCCAGCAGCTCATCTTCGGCAGGGGATATCAAGCCCCAGCATTTT.

This sequence joins TRBV10-2 and TRBJ2-7; no firm D call. V gave up 0 bases and J gave up 0 bases, with 6 bases separating them. The CDR3 runs 14 residues. Germline V gene sequence: CDR1 WSHSY, CDR2 SAAADI. In DNA, the CDR3 is TGCGCCAGCAGTGAGTCGAAGAGCTCCTACGAGCAGTACTTC. Protein sequence: CASSESKSSYEQYF.

The CDR3 sequence is CASSQVAGVQFF. CDR3 DNA sequence: TGTGCCAGCAGCCAAGTAGCGGGAGTTCAGTTCTTC. J is TRBJ2-1 and V is TRBV3-1 (or the pseudogene TRBV3-2); TRBD2 agrees at 9 bases. The germline V gene encodes CDR1 LGHDT and CDR2 YNNKEL (reference sequence). The V and J ends lost 1 base and 13 bases, in that order; junction bases with no gene match: 2. CDR3 size: 12 residues.

This chain joins TRBV5-1 and TRBJ2-1, with 11 bases matching TRBD2. The CDR3 spans 14 residues. CDR1 and CDR2 from the germline V gene are SGHRS and YFSETQ. V dropped 7 bases and J dropped 3; count of bases not matched to a gene: 3. The CDR3 sequence is CASSLAGDYNEQFF. The CDR3 nucleotides read TGCGCCAGCTCACTAGCGGGGGACTACAATGAGCAGTTCTTC.

The chain joins TRBV5-1 to TRBJ2-1; D might be TRBD1 (6 bases). Between the trimmed V and J ends, which lost 8 bases and 8 bases, there was a span of 14 bases. The CDR3 consists of 12 residues. Germline CDR1 and CDR2: SGHRS and YFSETQ. The CDR3: CASGTGFDEQFF. The CDR3 bases are TGCGCCAGTGGAACAGGGTTCGATGAGCAGTTCTTC.

The rearrangement links TRBV19 to TRBJ2-2, with 11 bases aligning to TRBD2. Germline CDR1 reads LNHDA; CDR2 reads SQIVND (reference sequence). J lost 3 bases, V lost 7 bases, and 10 bases had no gene match. There are 17 residues in the CDR3. CDR3 sequence reads: CASTTSGSGKDTGELFF. CDR3 bases: TGTGCCAGTACCACTAGCGGGAGTGGTAAGGACACCGGGGAGCTGTTTTTT. Full variable domain (missing parts from reference TRBV19 and TRBJ2-2): DGGITQSPKYLFRKEGQNVTLSCEQNLNHDAMYWYRQDPGQGLRLIYYSQIVNDFQKGDIAEGYSVSREKKESFPLTVTSAQKNPTAFYLCASTTSGSGKDTGELFFGEGSRLTVL.

This sequence joins TRBV28 and TRBJ2-7; possibly TRBD2 for D (5 bases). Germline assignment: CDR1 MDHEN and CDR2 SYDVKM. V was shortened by 4 bases and J by 0 bases, with 10 bases between the two germline ends. The CDR3 is 14 amino acids. CDR3 nucleotide sequence: TGTGCCAGCAGTTCTTTAGGGAGCTCCTACGAGCAGTACTTC. It specifies CASSSLGSSYEQYF.

This chain joins TRBV27 and TRBJ2-1, with a tentative D call TRBD2 (5 bases). CDR3 length: 14 amino acids. Germline lookup yields CDR1 MNHEY and CDR2 SMNVEV (reference sequence). V lost 2 bases and J lost 4, with 9 bases in between. The CDR3 DNA sequence: TGTGCCAGCAGTTTAAATTCGGGATACAATGAGCAGTTCTTC. Translated, it gives CASSLNSGYNEQFF.

This chain links TRBV7-8 with TRBJ1-5; D remains ambiguous. Trimming pared 4 bases from V and 3 bases from J, leaving 7 bases between. The V gene's germline CDR1 is SGHVS and CDR2 FQNEAQ. CDR3 length: 13 residues. CDR3 sequence: CASSYSYNQPQHF. CDR3 DNA sequence: TGTGCCAGCAGCTACAGCTACAATCAGCCCCAGCATTTT.

The rearrangement links TRBV11-3 to TRBJ2-5; D not resolved. This CDR3 comprises 12 residues. Looked up from germline, CDR1 is SGHNT and CDR2 is YENEEA. The V end lost 4 bases, the J end lost 0 bases, and 3 bases lay between the germline ends. The chain's CDR3 is CASSSDQETQYF. The DNA for the CDR3 is TGTGCCAGCAGCTCCGACCAAGAGACCCAGTACTTC.

V gene TRBV19 combines with J gene TRBJ1-1; D is perhaps TRBD1 (5 bases). The CDR3 covers 13 residues. The V end lost 4 bases, the J end lost 3 bases, and 9 bases lay between the germline ends. The V gene's germline CDR1 is LNHDA and CDR2 SQIVND (reference sequence). The CDR3 DNA reads as TGTGCCAGTAGTAGAACAGGTTACACTGAAGCTTTCTTT. Amino acid sequence: CASSRTGYTEAFF.

The V gene is TRBV29-1, the J gene TRBJ1-5; maybe TRBD1 (6 bases). CDR1 is SQVTM, CDR2 ANQGSEA, per germline. The V end was cut by 4 bases, the J end by 3 bases, with 10 bases between. The CDR3 contains 13 residues. CDR3 sequence reads: CSVGGQINQPQHF. CDR3 bases: TGCAGCGTTGGAGGACAGATCAATCAGCCCCAGCATTTT. Together with reference TRBV29-1 and TRBJ1-5, the CDR3 gives the full variable domain: SAVISQKPSRDICQRGTSLTIQCQVDSQVTMMFWYRQQPGQSLTLIATANQGSEATYESGFVIDKFPISRPNLTFSTLTVSNMSPEDSSIYLCSVGGQINQPQHFGDGTRLSIL.

The chain has TRBV6-1 and TRBJ1-4, with TRBD1 matching 10 bases. The CDR3 totals 15 residues. Per germline, CDR1 MNHNS and CDR2 SASEGT. Trimming cost V 0 bases and J 8 bases; bases outside gene matches: 3. CDR3 sequence reads: CASSEATGGREKLFF. DNA of the CDR3: TGTGCCAGCAGTGAAGCGACAGGGGGCCGGGAAAAACTGTTTTTT.

The chain joins TRBV13 to TRBJ2-7, with a weak D call TRBD1 (5 bases). Per the germline V gene, CDR1 is PRHDT and CDR2 is FYEKMQ (reference sequence). Trimming took off 1 base at V and 5 bases at J, with 12 bases between the two ends. The CDR3 extends over 14 amino acids. The CDR3 coding sequence is TGTGCCAGCAGCTTAGAAAGGGGTAGCCACGAGCAGTACTTC. The encoded protein is CASSLERGSHEQYF.

The chain carries TRBV28 and TRBJ2-2; possibly TRBD1 for D (5 bases). CDR1 is MDHEN and CDR2 is SYDVKM in the germline V gene. Trimming removed 6 bases at V and 3 bases at J, with 14 bases between. The CDR3 extends over 15 amino acids. The CDR3 here is CASSSQGRDTGELFF. As DNA, the CDR3 is TGTGCCAGCAGCTCTCAGGGAAGAGACACCGGGGAGCTGTTTTTT.

V is TRBV30 and J is TRBJ1-6; D remains unclear. Germline CDR1 and CDR2: GTSNPN and SVGIG (reference sequence). The CDR3 consists of 16 residues. V was shortened by 2 bases and J by 0 bases, with 11 bases between the two germline ends. This CDR3 is CAWSKVLSSYNSPLHF. CDR3 bases: TGTGCCTGGAGTAAAGTCCTTAGCTCCTATAATTCACCCCTCCACTTT.

The chain links TRBV30 to TRBJ2-5; 9 positions match TRBD2. Germline V gene data show CDR1 as GTSNPN and CDR2 as SVGIG (reference sequence). This CDR3 comprises 14 residues. The V gene end was trimmed by 6 bases and the J gene end by 0 bases; junction bases not matched to a gene: 5. The CDR3 is CACGLAGYQETQYF. As DNA, the CDR3 is TGTGCCTGTGGGCTAGCGGGGTACCAAGAGACCCAGTACTTC.

The chain carries TRBV6-5 and TRBJ1-1; D gene uncertain. Trimming took off 6 bases at V and 2 bases at J, with 13 bases between the two ends. Germline V CDR1 and CDR2: MNHEY, SVGAGI. The CDR3 has 14 residues. CDR3 sequence (DNA): TGTGCCAGCAGACCACCACAACAAAACACTGAAGCTTTCTTT. This gives the protein CASRPPQQNTEAFF.

The V gene is TRBV19, the J gene TRBJ2-3; 8 bases map to TRBD2. The CDR3 sequence is 13 residues long. The germline V gene has CDR1 LNHDA and CDR2 SQIVND (reference sequence). Trimming cost V 7 bases and J 7 bases; bases outside gene matches: 7. The CDR3 region is CASTGLAGYTQYF. The CDR3 bases are TGTGCCAGTACCGGTCTAGCGGGTTATACGCAGTATTTT. Using reference TRBV19 and TRBJ2-3 for the parts outside the CDR3, the full variable domain is DGGITQSPKYLFRKEGQNVTLSCEQNLNHDAMYWYRQDPGQGLRLIYYSQIVNDFQKGDIAEGYSVSREKKESFPLTVTSAQKNPTAFYLCASTGLAGYTQYFGPGTRLTVL.

This chain links TRBV5-1 with TRBJ2-5; D is uncertain. Trimming removed 0 bases from V and 2 bases from J, with 8 bases in between. Germline CDR1 and CDR2: SGHRS and YFSETQ. CDR3 length: 14 residues. The CDR3 here is CASSLGSTQETQYF. DNA of the CDR3: TGCGCCAGCAGCTTGGGGAGCACTCAAGAGACCCAGTACTTC.

The V and J genes are TRBV11-2 and TRBJ2-2; D unclear. The germline V gene encodes CDR1 SGHAT and CDR2 FQNNGV. V dropped 1 base and J dropped 4 bases, with 10 bases sitting between them. The CDR3 contains 15 residues. In nucleotides, the CDR3 is TGTGCCAGCAGCTTAGTGCTGGGCTCCACCGGGGAGCTGTTTTTT. This translates into CASSLVLGSTGELFF.

This clone came up once. The chain is built from TRBV5-1 and TRBJ2-1, with TRBD2 matching 11 bases. This CDR3 contains 16 residues. Germline CDR1 SGHRS, CDR2 YFSETQ. The V and J ends lost 6 bases and 4 bases, in that order; junction bases with no gene match: 9. CDR3 residues: CASTRLAGTKYNEQFF. The DNA of the CDR3 is TGCGCCAGCACCCGACTAGCGGGAACAAAATACAATGAGCAGTTCTTC.

The chain joins TRBV21-1 to TRBJ2-1; whether TRBD1, the table's D call, matches the DNA was not checked. TRBV21-1 is an annotated pseudogene. This CDR3 has 14 residues. CDR3 DNA sequence: TGTGCCAGCAGCCGCCACAGGGGCTGTCAGGATACGTTCTTC. It specifies CASSRHRGCQDTFF.

J is TRBJ2-7 and V is TRBV5-1; possible D gene TRBD1, 6 bases. The V and J ends lost 5 bases and 1 base respectively, with 13 bases between them. The CDR3 covers 14 residues. Germline V lookup: CDR1 SGHRS, CDR2 YFSETQ. The CDR3 spells CASSSQGYSYEQYF. Written as DNA, the CDR3 is TGCGCCAGCAGTTCTCAGGGGTATTCCTACGAGCAGTACTTC. Full variable domain (missing parts from reference TRBV5-1 and TRBJ2-7): KAGVTQTPRYLIKTRGQQVTLSCSPISGHRSVSWYQQTPGQGLQFLFEYFSETQRNKGNFPGRFSGRQFSNSRSEMNVSTLELGDSALYLCASSSQGYSYEQYFGPGTRLTVT.

This rearrangement joins TRBV20-1 to TRBJ2-1, with D perhaps TRBD2 (5 bases). The CDR3 has 11 amino acids. V shed 6 bases and J shed 10 bases, with 13 bases lying between them. Germline CDR1 DFQATT, CDR2 SNEGSKA (reference sequence). CDR3 residues: CSAPLVGEQFF. As DNA, the CDR3 is TGCAGTGCCCCACTAGTAGGCGAGCAGTTCTTC.

This clone showed up just once. CDR3 DNA: TGCGCCAGCACGGGTAAGAATGAGCAGTTCTTC. Protein: CASTGKNEQFF. This sequence joins TRBV5-1 and TRBJ2-1; D call uncertain. The V gene's germline CDR1 is SGHRS and CDR2 YFSETQ. The CDR3 runs 11 residues. V was pared by 6 bases and J by 7 bases, with 8 bases between.

The V gene is TRBV5-4, the J gene TRBJ2-1, with TRBD2 matching 7 bases. Germline CDR1 and CDR2: SGHNT and YYREEE (reference sequence). The CDR3 covers 15 residues. The V and J ends lost 4 bases and 5 bases, in that order; junction bases with no gene match: 9. The CDR3 sequence: CASSLSGGSHNEQFF. DNA of the CDR3: TGTGCCAGCAGCCTGAGCGGCGGGAGTCACAATGAGCAGTTCTTC.